These T cell receptor beta chains were read from a single sample in a study of blood T cells in healthy people across ages. TCRdb analysed the 5' RACE reads with MiXCR anew, one entry per CDR3 protein. Here the sample spans over a million distinct CDR3 sequences, roughly 60% being singletons. Sequencing used blood. Every receptor here comes from a man aged 18 to 30 in good health. The CDR3 runs from the conserved cysteine through the conserved F or W. Fields, in order: D gene, V gene, J gene, CDR3 protein. A D gene is named only where the DNA matches it firmly.

D gene: TRBD1; V gene: TRBV6-2/TRBV6-3; J gene: TRBJ1-2; CDR3 protein: CASLQGGKYGYTF
D gene: TRBD2; V gene: TRBV5-1; J gene: TRBJ2-7; CDR3 protein: CASSLGLAVRRTRPYEQYF
D gene: TRBD2; V gene: TRBV27; J gene: .; CDR3 protein: CASSLSGGRALGYEQYF
D gene: TRBD2; V gene: TRBV10-3; J gene: TRBJ2-7; CDR3 protein: CAISGTSGSHEQYF
D gene: TRBD2; V gene: TRBV7-2; J gene: .; CDR3 protein: CASSSPLPLAGAQETQYF
D gene: .; V gene: TRBV7-9; J gene: TRBJ2-6; CDR3 protein: CASSTTRGREEANVLTF
D gene: TRBD2; V gene: TRBV14; J gene: TRBJ2-7; CDR3 protein: CASSRDGTSTYEQYF
D gene: .; V gene: TRBV19; J gene: TRBJ1-6; CDR3 protein: CASSIKGRGSPLHF
D gene: TRBD2; V gene: TRBV29-1; J gene: TRBJ2-5; CDR3 protein: CSVASGGPGETQYF
D gene: .; V gene: TRBV7-9; J gene: TRBJ1-2; CDR3 protein: CASSLSDVHYGYTF
D gene: .; V gene: TRBV27; J gene: TRBJ2-2; CDR3 protein: CASTAGGPSGELFF
D gene: .; V gene: TRBV7-2; J gene: TRBJ1-4; CDR3 protein: CASSPSTNEKLFF
D gene: TRBD2; V gene: TRBV11-2; J gene: .; CDR3 protein: CASSLAAGGYNEQYF
D gene: TRBD2; V gene: TRBV9; J gene: TRBJ2-7; CDR3 protein: CASSVGASGSLNYEQYF
D gene: TRBD1; V gene: TRBV20-1; J gene: TRBJ1-2; CDR3 protein: CSAKPGQGDYGYTF
D gene: .; V gene: TRBV6-6; J gene: TRBJ2-1; CDR3 protein: CASSYELPNEQFF
D gene: TRBD1; V gene: TRBV7-2; J gene: TRBJ2-5; CDR3 protein: CASSSDRAEETQYF
D gene: .; V gene: TRBV29-1; J gene: TRBJ2-2; CDR3 protein: CSVDADTNTGELFF
D gene: .; V gene: TRBV6-1; J gene: TRBJ1-2; CDR3 protein: CASSEGPGNYGYTF
D gene: .; V gene: TRBV15; J gene: TRBJ2-3; CDR3 protein: CATSRDRGGDTDTQYF
D gene: TRBD1; V gene: TRBV5-1; J gene: TRBJ2-7; CDR3 protein: CASSLRTTGTGHYEQYF
D gene: .; V gene: TRBV4-1; J gene: TRBJ1-4; CDR3 protein: CASSQRPGLVNEKLFF
D gene: .; V gene: TRBV10-2; J gene: TRBJ1-2; CDR3 protein: CASSESMQGPYYGYTF
D gene: .; V gene: TRBV20-1; J gene: TRBJ2-3; CDR3 protein: CSARDPIMETDTQYF
D gene: .; V gene: TRBV6-5; J gene: TRBJ1-1; CDR3 protein: CASSDMGVTEAFF
D gene: TRBD1; V gene: TRBV3-1; J gene: TRBJ2-4; CDR3 protein: CASSQETGIAKNIQYF
D gene: .; V gene: TRBV12-3/TRBV12-4; J gene: TRBJ2-1; CDR3 protein: CASTNPDEQFF
D gene: TRBD2; V gene: TRBV6-6; J gene: TRBJ2-5; CDR3 protein: CASGGAWETQYF
D gene: .; V gene: TRBV7-2; J gene: TRBJ2-3; CDR3 protein: CASSYGSRADTQYF
D gene: .; V gene: TRBV4-1; J gene: TRBJ1-2; CDR3 protein: CASSRSEGNYGYTF
D gene: .; V gene: TRBV4-3; J gene: TRBJ2-1; CDR3 protein: CASSQSDRLYNEQFF
D gene: .; V gene: TRBV12-3/TRBV12-4; J gene: TRBJ1-2; CDR3 protein: CASSLKEPTNYGYTF
D gene: .; V gene: TRBV19; J gene: TRBJ2-3; CDR3 protein: CASRSPGNTQYF
D gene: .; V gene: TRBV4-3; J gene: TRBJ2-1; CDR3 protein: CASSQDAGDLTSNKQFF
D gene: TRBD2; V gene: TRBV6-5; J gene: TRBJ2-3; CDR3 protein: CASSYSPGAGDTQYF
D gene: TRBD1; V gene: TRBV6-6; J gene: TRBJ1-2; CDR3 protein: CASRGDRVYGYTF
D gene: .; V gene: TRBV20-1; J gene: TRBJ1-2; CDR3 protein: CSARDGVGFDGYTF
D gene: TRBD2; V gene: TRBV15; J gene: .; CDR3 protein: CATSSPSSGNHEQYF
D gene: TRBD2; V gene: TRBV6-5; J gene: TRBJ2-1; CDR3 protein: CASSYSRAGDEQFF
D gene: .; V gene: TRBV9; J gene: TRBJ2-3; CDR3 protein: CASSLRMTSDTQYF
D gene: .; V gene: TRBV11-1; J gene: TRBJ2-7; CDR3 protein: CASSFISGRGDEQYF
D gene: TRBD1; V gene: TRBV7-2; J gene: TRBJ1-6; CDR3 protein: CASSSRTGGPSPLHF
D gene: .; V gene: TRBV10-3; J gene: TRBJ2-7; CDR3 protein: CAISDPDYEQYF
D gene: .; V gene: TRBV29-1; J gene: TRBJ1-1; CDR3 protein: CSVVTTEAFF
D gene: .; V gene: TRBV20-1; J gene: TRBJ2-2; CDR3 protein: CSARDLGRTGELFF
D gene: TRBD1; V gene: TRBV7-9; J gene: TRBJ1-1; CDR3 protein: CASSQPTGMNTEAFF
D gene: .; V gene: TRBV14; J gene: TRBJ2-1; CDR3 protein: CASSQDLSDEQFF
D gene: TRBD2; V gene: TRBV2; J gene: TRBJ2-3; CDR3 protein: CASSDREAGSSTDTQYF
D gene: .; V gene: TRBV25-1; J gene: TRBJ2-1; CDR3 protein: CASSELAAYNEQFF
D gene: .; V gene: TRBV20-1; J gene: .; CDR3 protein: CSAKGKVHEQYF
D gene: .; V gene: TRBV7-2; J gene: TRBJ2-1; CDR3 protein: CASSLALWVDEQFF
D gene: TRBD1; V gene: TRBV24-1; J gene: TRBJ2-7; CDR3 protein: CATPLRDRETYEQYF
D gene: .; V gene: TRBV29-1; J gene: TRBJ2-7; CDR3 protein: CSVGATLPPYEQYF
D gene: .; V gene: TRBV12-3/TRBV12-4; J gene: TRBJ2-3; CDR3 protein: CASTFAVGAVTDTQYF